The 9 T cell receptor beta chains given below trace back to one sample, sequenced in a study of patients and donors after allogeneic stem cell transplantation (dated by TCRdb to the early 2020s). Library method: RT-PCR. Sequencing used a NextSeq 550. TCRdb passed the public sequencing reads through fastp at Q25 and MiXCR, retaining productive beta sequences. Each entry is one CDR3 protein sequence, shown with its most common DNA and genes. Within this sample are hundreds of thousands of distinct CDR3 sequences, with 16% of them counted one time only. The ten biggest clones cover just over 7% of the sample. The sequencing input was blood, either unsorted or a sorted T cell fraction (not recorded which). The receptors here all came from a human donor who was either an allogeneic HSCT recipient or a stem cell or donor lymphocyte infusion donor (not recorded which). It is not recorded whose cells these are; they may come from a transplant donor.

CDR3 region: CASSLQLAGGPSQETQYF. In DNA, the CDR3 is TGTGCCAGCAGCTTACAACTAGCGGGGGGGCCGAGCCAAGAGACCCAGTACTTC. This chain uses TRBV11-1 with TRBJ2-5; 13 bases map to TRBD2. Trimming at V came to 2 bases and at J to 1 base, leaving 7 bases not matched to a gene. The V gene's germline CDR1 is SGHAT and CDR2 FQDESV (reference sequence). CDR3 length: 18 residues.

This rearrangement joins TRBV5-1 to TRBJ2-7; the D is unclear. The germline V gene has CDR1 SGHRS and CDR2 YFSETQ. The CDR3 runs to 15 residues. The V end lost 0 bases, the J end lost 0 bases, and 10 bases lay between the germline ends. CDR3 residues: CASSLAAASSYEQYF. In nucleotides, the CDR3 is TGCGCCAGCAGCTTGGCGGCGGCGAGCTCCTACGAGCAGTACTTC.

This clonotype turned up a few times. The CDR3 DNA sequence: TGTGCCAGCAGTCCATGGACAGGGGGCCGTTATAGAAACACCATATATTTT. Its protein is CASSPWTGGRYRNTIYF. The chain employs TRBV12-3 or TRBV12-4 and TRBJ1-3, with 11 bases lining up with TRBD1. J was trimmed by 5 bases and V by 5 bases; bases with no gene match: 11. The CDR3 extends over 17 amino acids.

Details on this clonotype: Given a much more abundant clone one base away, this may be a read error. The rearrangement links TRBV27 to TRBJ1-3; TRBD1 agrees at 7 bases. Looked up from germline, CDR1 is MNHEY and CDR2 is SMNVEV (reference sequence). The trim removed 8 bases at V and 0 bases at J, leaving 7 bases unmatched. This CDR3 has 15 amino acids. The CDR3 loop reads CASRDSSISGNTIYF. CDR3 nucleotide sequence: TGTGCCAGCCGGGACAGCTCGATCTCTGGAAACACCATATATTTT.

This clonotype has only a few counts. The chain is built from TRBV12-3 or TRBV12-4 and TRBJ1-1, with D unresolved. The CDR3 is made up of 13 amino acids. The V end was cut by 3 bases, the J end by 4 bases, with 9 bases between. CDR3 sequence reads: CASSFRVGTEAFF. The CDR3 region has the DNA TGTGCCAGCAGTTTTAGGGTCGGCACTGAAGCTTTCTTT.

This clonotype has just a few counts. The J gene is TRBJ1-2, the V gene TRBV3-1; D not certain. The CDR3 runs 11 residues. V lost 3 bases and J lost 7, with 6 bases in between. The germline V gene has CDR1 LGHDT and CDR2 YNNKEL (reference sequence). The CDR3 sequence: CASSHDFGYTF. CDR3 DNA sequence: TGTGCCAGCAGCCACGACTTTGGCTACACCTTC.

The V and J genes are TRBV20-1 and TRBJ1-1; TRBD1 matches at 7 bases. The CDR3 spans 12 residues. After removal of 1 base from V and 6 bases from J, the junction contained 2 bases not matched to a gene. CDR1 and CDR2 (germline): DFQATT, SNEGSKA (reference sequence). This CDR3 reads CSARGQGAEAFF. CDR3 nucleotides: TGCAGTGCTAGAGGGCAGGGGGCTGAAGCTTTCTTT.

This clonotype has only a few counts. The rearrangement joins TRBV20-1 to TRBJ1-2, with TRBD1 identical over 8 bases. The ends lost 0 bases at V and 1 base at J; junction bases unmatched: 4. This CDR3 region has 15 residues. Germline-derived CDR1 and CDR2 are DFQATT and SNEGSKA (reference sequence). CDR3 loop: CSARDPGQGNYGYTF. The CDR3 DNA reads TGCAGTGCTAGAGATCCCGGACAGGGTAACTATGGCTACACCTTC.

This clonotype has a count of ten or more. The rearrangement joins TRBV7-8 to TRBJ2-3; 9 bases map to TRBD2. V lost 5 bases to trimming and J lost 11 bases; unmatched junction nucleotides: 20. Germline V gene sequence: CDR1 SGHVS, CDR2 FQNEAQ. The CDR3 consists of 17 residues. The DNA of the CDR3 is TGTGCCAGCAGCGAGGGGGTAGCGGGAGACAACAGATACGGGCAGTATTTT. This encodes CASSEGVAGDNRYGQYF.